This is a list of T cell receptor beta chains from one sample in a study of T cell repertoires in cytomegalovirus infection. TCRdb processed the reads anew with MiXCR; each CDR3 protein has one entry. Of roughly 500,000 distinct CDR3 sequences listed, roughly 12% are singletons. The sample consisted of PBMCs. The origin of the receptors is a human donor in good health (CMV status not recorded). Some clones in this sample may be carry-over from other donors' samples. Both conserved end residues are part of each CDR3. A D gene is named only where the DNA matches it firmly. Clone size is shown for a subset of rows, as once, few, many or a class of expanded clone.

clone_size j_call d_call v_call cdr3_nt cdr3_aa
many TRBJ2-2 . TRBV7-2 TGTGCCAGCAGCTTAGTAAGGGGGGGGGAGCTGTTTTTT CASSLVRGGELFF
. TRBJ1-1 . TRBV10-3 TGTGCCATCAGTGAGTCGGGAGGAAGCCTTGAAGCTTTCTTT CAISESGGSLEAFF
many TRBJ1-1 . TRBV6-1 TGTGCCAGCAGTCACAGGGAGCTGAACACTGAAGCTTTCTTT CASSHRELNTEAFF
. TRBJ2-5 TRBD1 TRBV3-1 TGTGCCAGCAGGAAACAGGGGAAAGAGACCCAGTACTTC CASRKQGKETQYF
many TRBJ1-5 TRBD1 TRBV20-1 TGCAGTGCCCGGGACAGATCTTATCAGCCCCAGCATTTT CSARDRSYQPQHF
many TRBJ2-1 . TRBV7-6 TGTGCCAGCAGCTTAGTGAAGAGGGATGAGCAGTTCTTC CASSLVKRDEQFF
. TRBJ2-1 . TRBV3-1 TGTGCCAGCAGCCAGGACGCGGGAAGGAAGCAGTTCTTC CASSQDAGRKQFF
. TRBJ1-6 . TRBV12-3/TRBV12-4 TGTGCCAGCAGCCCTCTCTTACGGGGAAATTCACCCCTCCACTTT CASSPLLRGNSPLHF
. TRBJ1-2 . TRBV5-6 TGTGCCAGCAGCTTGGCAGGGGATAATGGCTACACCTTC CASSLAGDNGYTF
many TRBJ2-7 . TRBV7-3 TGTGCCAGCAGCTACGGGCCATTCGACCAGCAGTACTTC CASSYGPFDQQYF
. TRBJ2-3 . TRBV11-2 TGTGCCAGCAGCTCGGCCCCAGCGGGCCAGGATACGCAGTATTTT CASSSAPAGQDTQYF
. TRBJ2-2 . TRBV19 TGTGCCAGTACCACCAAGGACGGATACACCGGGGAGCTGTTTTTT CASTTKDGYTGELFF
many TRBJ2-1 . TRBV24-1 TGTGCCACCAGTGACTTACACAATGAGCAGTTCTTC CATSDLHNEQFF
many TRBJ1-2 . TRBV6-5 TGTGCCAGCAGTTACTCGCGGACCTATGGCTACACCTTC CASSYSRTYGYTF
many TRBJ2-1 TRBD2 TRBV25-1 TGTGCCAGCAGTAGGGGACTAGCGACCTCCGGGTCCTACAATGAGCAGTTCTTC CASSRGLATSGSYNEQFF
. TRBJ2-1 TRBD2 TRBV28 TGTGCCAGCAGGAGCCGACTAGCGGGAGGTAGGGATAATGAGCAGTTCTTC CASRSRLAGGRDNEQFF
. TRBJ1-6 TRBD1 TRBV10-3 TGTGCCATCAGGGGGTCCCAGGGGGCAGGGTCACCCCTCCACTTT CAIRGSQGAGSPLHF
. TRBJ2-5 . TRBV5-1 TGCGTCAGCAGCCAACAAGAGACCCAGTACTTC CVSSQQETQYF
few TRBJ1-2 . TRBV12-3/TRBV12-4 TGTGCCAGCACCATGGGCGTGTATGGCTACACCTTC CASTMGVYGYTF
few TRBJ2-3 . TRBV7-9 TGTGCCAGCAGCCCCTCGCAGGGGAGGACAGATACGCAGTATTTT CASSPSQGRTDTQYF
few TRBJ1-1 . TRBV29-1 TGCAGCGTTGAAGAGGACAGTTTGAACACTGAAGCTTTCTTT CSVEEDSLNTEAFF
many TRBJ2-7 . TRBV4-2 TGTGCCAGCAGCCAAGAGAAACAGCTCGAGCAGTACTTC CASSQEKQLEQYF
. TRBJ1-1 . TRBV5-4 TGTGCCAGCGGGAAGGGGTCGACTGAAGCTTTCTTT CASGKGSTEAFF
. TRBJ1-1 . TRBV3-1 TGTGCCAGCGAAAGTACAGGGCTGAACACTGAAGCTTTCTTT CASESTGLNTEAFF
many TRBJ2-1 . TRBV2 TGTGCCAGCCAGAGGAAAGGGGGTCCAACGTCGTTCTTC CASQRKGGPTSFF
many TRBJ1-1 . TRBV5-1 TGCGCCAGCAGCTTTGGACAGAAAGCTTTCTTT CASSFGQKAFF